This is a list of T cell receptor beta chains from one sample in a study of T cells after yellow fever vaccination. TCRdb re-called the 5' RACE reads with MiXCR, one entry per CDR3 protein. The table has over 200,000 distinct CDR3 sequences, more than 6.5% seen once; the top ten hold approximately 0.99%. The starting material was CD4+ T cells sorted from PBMCs, obtained on the day of the yellow fever booster vaccination. The receptors shown here come from a man under 40 who received the YFV17D yellow fever vaccine. CDR3s include the opening cysteine and the closing phenylalanine or tryptophan. The D gene is left open where the match is weak. Size tells how often a clone was seen (once, few, many) or the class of an expanded clone, and some rows leave it out.

abundance	d_gene	v_gene	j_gene	len	CDR3nt	CDR3aa
few	TRBD1	TRBV11-2	TRBJ2-1	17	TGTGCCAGCAGCTTAGAACGGCGACAGGGTACCTACAATGAGCAGTTCTTC	CASSLERRQGTYNEQFF
many	NA	TRBV7-9	TRBJ2-1	11	TGTGCCAGCAGCTACCTGGGTGAGCAGTTCTTC	CASSYLGEQFF
NA	NA	TRBV29-1	TRBJ2-1	12	TGCAGCGCCTTGGACGGATACAATGAGCAGTTCTTC	CSALDGYNEQFF
few	NA	TRBV5-4	TRBJ2-2	14	TGTGCCAGCAGCACGGGACGGCGAACCGGGGAGCTGTTTTTT	CASSTGRRTGELFF
few	NA	TRBV27	TRBJ1-1	14	TGTGCCAGCAGTTTATTCGCAGGGAACACTGAAGCTTTCTTT	CASSLFAGNTEAFF
few	NA	TRBV30	TRBJ1-6	17	TGTGCCTGGATCCCAACTGGATTCGGTCCGACCATTTCACCCCTCCACTTT	CAWIPTGFGPTISPLHF
few	TRBD2	TRBV7-2	TRBJ2-1	13	TGTGCCAGCAGCCCAGGGAGGGGTAATGAGCAGTTCTTC	CASSPGRGNEQFF
NA	TRBD2	TRBV4-2	TRBJ2-1	13	TGTGCCAGCAGCCAAGATGTTGGACTAGGAAGGTTCTTC	CASSQDVGLGRFF
many	TRBD1	TRBV7-2	TRBJ1-4	15	TGTGCCAGCAGCGCACGACAGGGAACGAATGAAAAACTGTTTTTT	CASSARQGTNEKLFF
few	TRBD2	TRBV6-2/TRBV6-3	TRBJ2-7	16	TGTGCCAGCATCCGAGCGGGAGGGGCTTCGGGTTCCGAGCAGTACTTT	CASIRAGGASGSEQYF
many	TRBD1	TRBV10-3	TRBJ2-1	16	TGTGCCATCAGTGAGCCGGGACAGGGCTCTGGCAATGAGCAGTTCTTC	CAISEPGQGSGNEQFF
NA	TRBD2	TRBV7-2	TRBJ2-3	15	TGTGCCAGCAGCTTTAGCGGGGAGGCCACAGATACGCAGTATTTT	CASSFSGEATDTQYF
many	NA	TRBV5-1	TRBJ2-7	15	TGCGCCAGCAGCTTGGCATCGCGGGGATACTACGAGCAGTACTTC	CASSLASRGYYEQYF
few	NA	TRBV9	TRBJ1-2	12	TGTGCCAGCAGCGTAGTCGGGGGTGGCTACACCTTC	CASSVVGGGYTF
NA	TRBD1	TRBV15	TRBJ2-7	15	TGTGCCACCAGCAGCCGGACAGGGGATCCTAGTGAGCAGTACTTC	CATSSRTGDPSEQYF
NA	NA	TRBV12-3/TRBV12-4	TRBJ1-2	14	TGTGCCAGCAGTTCCCAGGGGCTGGGCTATGGCTACACCTTC	CASSSQGLGYGYTF
many	TRBD1	TRBV5-1	TRBJ2-2	15	TGCGCCAGCAGCTTCGGGACAGGGAGAGGTTGGGAGCTGTTTTTT	CASSFGTGRGWELFF
NA	TRBD2	TRBV20-1	TRBJ2-7	17	TGCAGTGCTAGAGATGACGCTAGCGGGAGGGCCCGCCAAGAGCAGTACTTC	CSARDDASGRARQEQYF
NA	NA	TRBV20-1	TRBJ1-5	15	TGCAGTGCTAGAGGGTACGACAGGAGGGATCAGCCCCAGCATTTT	CSARGYDRRDQPQHF
many	TRBD2	TRBV20-1	TRBJ2-5	18	TGCAGTGCTAGAAGGAACCTAGCGGGAGGTCAGGTGGGAGAGACCCAGTACTTC	CSARRNLAGGQVGETQYF
few	NA	TRBV12-3/TRBV12-4	TRBJ2-2	16	TGTGCCAGCAGGCCGTCCGGGACCGCGAACACCGGGGAGCTGTTTTTT	CASRPSGTANTGELFF
many	NA	TRBV12-3/TRBV12-4	TRBJ1-1	15	TGTGCCAGCAGTTTTTTAAGGAAACGGCACACTGAAGCTTTCTTT	CASSFLRKRHTEAFF
few	TRBD1	TRBV7-3	TRBJ1-1	13	TGTGCCAGCAGCAGGGGACAGGGGACTGAAGCTTTCTTT	CASSRGQGTEAFF
NA	NA	TRBV5-4	TRBJ2-2	17	TGTGCCAGCAGCAGGTCGGACGGCTCTTTTCCTACCGGGGAGCTGTTTTTT	CASSRSDGSFPTGELFF
NA	TRBD2	TRBV20-1	TRBJ2-3	16	TGCAGTGCAACCGGGACTAGCGGGAGGGGGACAGATACGCAGTATTTT	CSATGTSGRGTDTQYF